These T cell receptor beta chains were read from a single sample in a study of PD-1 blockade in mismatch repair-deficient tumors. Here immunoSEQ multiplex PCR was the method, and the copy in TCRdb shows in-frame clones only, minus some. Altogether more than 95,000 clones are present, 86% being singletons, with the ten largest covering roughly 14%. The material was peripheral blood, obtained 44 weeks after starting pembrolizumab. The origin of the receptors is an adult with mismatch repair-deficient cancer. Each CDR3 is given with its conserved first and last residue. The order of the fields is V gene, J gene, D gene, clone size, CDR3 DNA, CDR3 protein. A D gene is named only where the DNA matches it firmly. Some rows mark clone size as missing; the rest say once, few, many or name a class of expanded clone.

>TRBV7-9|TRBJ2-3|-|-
TGTGCCAGCAGGCCCGACAGTTCGGATACGCAGTATTTT
CASRPDSSDTQYF
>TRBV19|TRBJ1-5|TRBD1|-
TGTGCCAGTAGTATACGGGACAGGGGGGCTTATAGCAATCAGCCCCAGCATTTT
CASSIRDRGAYSNQPQHF
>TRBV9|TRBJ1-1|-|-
TGTGCCAGCAGAGATTACAGGGAGGGGAACACTGAAGCTTTCTTT
CASRDYREGNTEAFF
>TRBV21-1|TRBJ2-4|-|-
TGTGCCAGCAGCAAAGCAACGCCGCCTCACCCCCAAAACATTCAGTACTTC
CASSKATPPHPQNIQYF
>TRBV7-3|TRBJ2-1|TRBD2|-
TGTGCCAGCAGCTCCCCGAGGGATCCGGCTAGCGGGAGTGTATACAATGAGCAGTTCTTC
CASSSPRDPASGSVYNEQFF
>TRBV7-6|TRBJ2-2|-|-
TGTGCCAGCAGTCGGACAGCTAACACCGGGGAGCTGTTTTTT
CASSRTANTGELFF
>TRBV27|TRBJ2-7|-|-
TGTGCCAGCAGTCGGTACAGGAGCTCCTACGAGCAGTACTTC
CASSRYRSSYEQYF
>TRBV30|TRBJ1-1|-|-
TGTGCCTGGAGTCCCCCGAACACTGAAGCTTTCTTT
CAWSPPNTEAFF
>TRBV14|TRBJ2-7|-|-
TGTGCCAGCAGCCAAGATTCGGCAGGTCGTCTCGAGCAGTACTTC
CASSQDSAGRLEQYF
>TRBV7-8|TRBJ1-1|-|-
TGTGCCAGCAGCTCTACAGGGATGGTGGGTTTCTTT
CASSSTGMVGFF
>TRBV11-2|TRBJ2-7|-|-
TGTGCCAGCAGCTCAGGATGGCCTGGGGGGTCCTACGAGCAGTACTTC
CASSSGWPGGSYEQYF
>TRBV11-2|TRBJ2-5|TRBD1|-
TGTGCCAGCCGGACGACAGGGTTAGAGACCCAGTACTTC
CASRTTGLETQYF
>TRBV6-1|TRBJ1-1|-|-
TGTGCCAGCAGTCCGCGGGGGACGAACACTGAAGCTTTCTTT
CASSPRGTNTEAFF
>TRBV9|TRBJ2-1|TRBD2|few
TGTGCCAGCAGCCCTCGGACTAGCGGGGGTTACAATGAGCAGTTCTTC
CASSPRTSGGYNEQFF
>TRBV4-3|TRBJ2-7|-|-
TGCGCCAGCAGCCAAGAAAGGCCTACCCACTACGAGCAGTACTTC
CASSQERPTHYEQYF
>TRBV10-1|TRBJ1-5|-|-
TGCGCCAGCAGTGAGGGTTTCTCATGGCCCCAGCATTTT
CASSEGFSWPQHF
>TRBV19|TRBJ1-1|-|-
TGTGCCAGTAGTCCTGATCTTTTTGAAGCTTTCTTT
CASSPDLFEAFF
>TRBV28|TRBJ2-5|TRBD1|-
TGTGCCAGCAGATTCCGGGACAGGGGAAGAGAGACCCAGTACTTC
CASRFRDRGRETQYF
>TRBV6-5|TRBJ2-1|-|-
TGTGCCAGCAGCATACGGTCCGCTATTGAGCAGTTCTTC
CASSIRSAIEQFF
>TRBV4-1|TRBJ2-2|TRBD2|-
TGCGCCAGCAGCTTGGGACTAGCGGGAAAACCCGGGGAGCTGTTTTTT
CASSLGLAGKPGELFF
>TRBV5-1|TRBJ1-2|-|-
TGCGCCAGCAGCTTCGCAGGGGCCGCGCCAGGCTACACCTTC
CASSFAGAAPGYTF
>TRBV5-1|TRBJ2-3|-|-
TGCGCCAGCAGCTTCCATCGCAACCCTAGCACAGATACGCAGTATTTT
CASSFHRNPSTDTQYF
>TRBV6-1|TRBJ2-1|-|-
TGTGCCAGCAGTGAAGTTGGGGGCGAGAGCGGCAGACGCTACAATGAGCAGTTCTTC
CASSEVGGESGRRYNEQFF
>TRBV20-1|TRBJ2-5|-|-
TGCAGTGCCGGGGATTTAGAGACCCAGTACTTC
CSAGDLETQYF
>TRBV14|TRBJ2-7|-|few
TGTGCCAGCAGCCAAGGATCCTACGAGCAGTACTTC
CASSQGSYEQYF
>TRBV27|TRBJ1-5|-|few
TGTGCCAGCAGTTTATCAGGGGGTCCTCAGCCCCAGCATTTT
CASSLSGGPQPQHF
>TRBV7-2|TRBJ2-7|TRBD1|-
TGTGCCAGCAGCGTTACCGGGACAGCCTCCTACGAGCAGTACTTC
CASSVTGTASYEQYF
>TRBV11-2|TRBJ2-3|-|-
TGTGCCAGCAGCTCCCCCGGGGTGAGCGACACAGATACGCAGTATTTT
CASSSPGVSDTDTQYF
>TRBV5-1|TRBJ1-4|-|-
TGCGCCAGCAGCTTTAGTGGCGGTAATGAAAAACTGTTTTTT
CASSFSGGNEKLFF
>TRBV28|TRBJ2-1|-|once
TGTGCCAGCAGTAGTCTAGCAGACTATAGCTCCTACAATGAGCAGTTCTTC
CASSSLADYSSYNEQFF
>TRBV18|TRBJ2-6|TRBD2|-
TGTGCCAGCTCACCACGGCTAGCGGGGATACCCTCCTCTGGGGCCAACGTCCTGACTTTC
CASSPRLAGIPSSGANVLTF
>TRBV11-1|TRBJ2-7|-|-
TGTGCCAGCAGCTTCGCCAGGGGGGCCCTCTACGAGCAGTACTTC
CASSFARGALYEQYF
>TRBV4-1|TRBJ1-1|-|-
TGCGCCAGCAGCCAAGATACGGGCTGGGACACTGAAGCTTTCTTT
CASSQDTGWDTEAFF
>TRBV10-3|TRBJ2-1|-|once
TGTGCCATCAGTGAGCCTAGCGAGGGAAATGAGCAGTTCTTC
CAISEPSEGNEQFF
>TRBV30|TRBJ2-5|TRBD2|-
TGTGCCTGGAGCGCTAGCGGTCCTTGGACCCAGTACTTC
CAWSASGPWTQYF
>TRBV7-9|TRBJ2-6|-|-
TGTGCCAGCAGCTTTATCCGGATCTCTGGGGCCAACGTCCTGACTTTC
CASSFIRISGANVLTF
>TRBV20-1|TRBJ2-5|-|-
TGCAGTGCTAGGGAACAAGAGACCCAGTACTTC
CSAREQETQYF
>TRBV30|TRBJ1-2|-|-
TGTGCCTGGGATGGACCATATGGCTACACCTTC
CAWDGPYGYTF
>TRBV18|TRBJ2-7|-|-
TGTGCCAGCTCACCGCAAGTGACCTACGAGCAGTACTTC
CASSPQVTYEQYF
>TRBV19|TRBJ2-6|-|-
TGTGCCAGTAAGGTCTCTGGGGCCAACGTCCTGACTTTC
CASKVSGANVLTF
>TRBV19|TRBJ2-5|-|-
TGTGCCAGTAGTAACACTGGAGAGACCCAGTACTTC
CASSNTGETQYF
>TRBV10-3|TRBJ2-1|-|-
TGTGCCGCCGCCGGGGTGGGGGAGCAGTTCTTC
CAAAGVGEQFF
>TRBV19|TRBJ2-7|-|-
TGTGCCAGTAGTATGTCGCCTGACAGCTCCTACGAGCAGTACTTC
CASSMSPDSSYEQYF
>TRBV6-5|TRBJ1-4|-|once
TGTGCCAGCAGTGAAAAGGGGTTTGGTGAAAAACTGTTTTTT
CASSEKGFGEKLFF
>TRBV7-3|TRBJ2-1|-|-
TGTGCCAGCAGCTTAGGAGGCGGGTCCAATGAGCAGTTCTTC
CASSLGGGSNEQFF
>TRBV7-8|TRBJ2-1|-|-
TGTGCCAGCAGCTTAGCGCGGAGGGTTTCCTACAATGAGCAGTTCTTC
CASSLARRVSYNEQFF
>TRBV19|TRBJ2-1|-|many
TGTGCCAGTAGTAATTCGGCGGAATACAATGAGCAGTTCTTC
CASSNSAEYNEQFF
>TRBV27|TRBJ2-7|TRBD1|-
TGTGCCAGCAGTAACAGGGGCTCCTACGAGCAGTACTTC
CASSNRGSYEQYF
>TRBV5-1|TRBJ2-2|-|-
TGCGCCAGTAGCAGGGAAATCGGGGAGCTGTTTTTT
CASSREIGELFF
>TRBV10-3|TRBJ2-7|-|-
TGTGCCATCAGCAGTCCTCCCTACGAGCAGTACTTC
CAISSPPYEQYF
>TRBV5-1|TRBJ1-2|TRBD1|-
TGCGCCAGCAGCTTAAGGACAGGGGTCCCCCTCAACGAGGGCTACACCTTC
CASSLRTGVPLNEGYTF
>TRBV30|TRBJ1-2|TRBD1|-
TGTGCCTGGAGTGGGGCGACAGGGTTGGACTATGGCTACACCTTC
CAWSGATGLDYGYTF
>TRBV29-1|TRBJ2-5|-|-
TGCAGCGCCCAATCATGGGGGGTAAAGGGCGGGGAGACCCAGTACTTC
CSAQSWGVKGGETQYF
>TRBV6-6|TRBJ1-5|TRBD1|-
TGTGCCAGCAGCTGGGGACAGGGTAGCAATCAGCCCCAGCATTTT
CASSWGQGSNQPQHF
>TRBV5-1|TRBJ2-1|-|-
TGCGCCAGCAGCTTGTTCGGGAGCGGGCCCGTCCTCTACAATGAGCAGTTCTTC
CASSLFGSGPVLYNEQFF
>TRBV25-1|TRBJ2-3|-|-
TGTGCCAGCAGTGAGGGCAGGGTAGCGGATACGCAGTATTTT
CASSEGRVADTQYF
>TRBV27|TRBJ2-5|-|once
TGTGCCAGCAGTTTATCGATGGCTGAAGAGACCCAGTACTTC
CASSLSMAEETQYF
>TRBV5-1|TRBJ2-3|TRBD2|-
TGCGCCAGCAGCTTACCCCAGACTAGCAGCACAGATACGCAGTATTTT
CASSLPQTSSTDTQYF
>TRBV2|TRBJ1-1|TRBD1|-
TGTGCCAGTCACGACAGGGCCACTGAAGCTTTCTTT
CASHDRATEAFF
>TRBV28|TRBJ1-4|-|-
TGTGCCAGCAGTGTAATGGGGGCGACTAATGAAAAACTGTTTTTT
CASSVMGATNEKLFF